These 32 T cell receptor beta chains originate from one sample sequenced in a study of blood T cells in healthy people across ages. A sample-barcoded 5' primer and a J-beta primer mix were used in a second PCR of roughly 7 to 11 cycles. Each CDR3 protein is one row after TCRdb ran MiXCR on the 5' RACE reads. The sample contains 1.5 million to 2 million distinct CDR3 sequences, about two fifths of which appear only once. Sample: blood. The receptor source for this set is a human donor in good health.

This clonotype was observed a few times. This chain links TRBV5-1 with TRBJ2-1, with a possible D match to TRBD2 (5 bases). Trimming removed 0 bases from V and 4 bases from J, with 11 bases in between. CDR3 length equals 15 residues. Germline CDR1 reads SGHRS; CDR2 reads YFSETQ. CDR3 in DNA: TGCGCCAGCAGCTTGGTAACGGGGATGTACAATGAGCAGTTCTTC. It is translated as CASSLVTGMYNEQFF.

The rearrangement uses TRBV7-3 and TRBJ2-1, with 9 bases that match TRBD1. The CDR3 length is 15 residues. Germline CDR1 reads SGHTA; CDR2 reads FQGTGA. V was clipped by 8 bases and J by 8 bases; unmatched bases: 13. CDR3 protein: CASALNRGLGDEQFF. Here the CDR3 DNA reads TGTGCCAGCGCCCTTAACAGGGGGCTAGGCGATGAGCAGTTCTTC.

The chain carries TRBV19 and TRBJ2-1, with TRBD1 matching over 12 bases. The germline V gene encodes CDR1 LNHDA and CDR2 SQIVND (reference sequence). CDR3 length equals 14 residues. The junction had 8 bases not matched to a gene; V was cut back by 8 bases and J by 9 bases. The CDR3 nucleotides read TGTGCCAGTTGGGACAGGGGGCATTTAGGTGAGCAGTTCTTC. Encoded protein: CASWDRGHLGEQFF.

The chain employs TRBV9 and TRBJ2-3, with D hard to call. This CDR3 comprises 13 residues. Trimming removed 0 bases at V and 2 bases at J, with 4 bases between. Germline V gene sequence: CDR1 SGDLS, CDR2 YYNGEE. Here the CDR3 reads CASSVVATDTQYF. The CDR3 DNA reads TGTGCCAGCAGCGTAGTTGCCACAGATACGCAGTATTTT.

The chain uses TRBV20-1 and TRBJ1-5; D may be TRBD1 (5 bases). Germline V lookup: CDR1 DFQATT, CDR2 SNEGSKA (reference sequence). The V end was cut by 1 base, the J end by 1 base, with 14 bases between. This CDR3 spans 16 amino acids. The CDR3 DNA follows: TGCAGTGCTAGAGGGGTACAGGAAGGGAGCAATCAGCCCCAGCATTTT. This codes for CSARGVQEGSNQPQHF.

The V gene is TRBV7-6, the J gene TRBJ1-5; 9 bases match TRBD1. This CDR3 comprises 15 residues. CDR1 and CDR2 (germline): SGHVS, FNYEAQ. V shed 5 bases and J 5 bases; nucleotides not matched to a gene: 7. The CDR3 region has the DNA TGTGCCAGCAGCCCACACAGGGGGCGCGATCAGCCCCAGCATTTT. Translation: CASSPHRGRDQPQHF.

This clonotype was observed a handful of times. The genes are TRBV7-9 and TRBJ2-7; perhaps TRBD2 as D (6 bases). Germline CDR1 reads SEHNR; CDR2 reads FQNEAQ (reference sequence). V gave up 5 bases and J gave up 4 bases, with 21 bases separating them. This CDR3 has 16 amino acids. The chain's CDR3 is CASSAPTGRGSYEQYF. DNA for the CDR3: TGTGCCAGCAGCGCGCCTACGGGGCGGGGATCATACGAGCAGTACTTC.

This clonotype was recorded a few times. This chain uses TRBV12-3 or TRBV12-4 with TRBJ2-1; a possible D gene is TRBD1 (6 bases). The V end lost 7 bases, the J end lost 15 bases, and 19 bases lay between the germline ends. The CDR3 spans 12 residues. The CDR3 DNA reads TGTGCCAGCACCCAACCCACGGGACACCGGTTCTTC. Translated, it gives CASTQPTGHRFF.

A few counts support this clonotype. The chain is built from TRBV6-5 and TRBJ2-7; D perhaps matches TRBD1 (6 bases). Germline V CDR1 and CDR2: MNHEY, SVGAGI. V lost 0 bases to trimming and J lost 0 bases, with 12 bases between them. This CDR3 has 16 residues. This CDR3 reads CASSYSIGQSSYEQYF. The CDR3 DNA reads TGTGCCAGCAGTTACTCGATTGGACAGAGCTCCTACGAGCAGTACTTC.

This clonotype was seen a single time. The chain couples TRBV6-5 to TRBJ1-3; no definite D call. The CDR3 runs 16 residues. V shed 1 base and J shed 0 bases, with 10 bases lying between them. The germline gives CDR1 MNHEY, CDR2 SVGAGI. CDR3 coding DNA: TGTGCCAGCAGTTACTATTCTCACAGCTCTGGAAACACCATATATTTT. This translates into CASSYYSHSSGNTIYF.

V gene TRBV2 combines with J gene TRBJ2-5; possible D gene TRBD1, 6 bases. Germline V CDR1 and CDR2: SNHLY, FYNNEI. CDR3 length: 14 residues. V was clipped by 6 bases and J by 5 bases, with 16 bases between them. The DNA for the CDR3 is TGTGCCAGCAGGGGCGGCAGGGGCAGGGAGACCCAGTACTTC. This gives the protein CASRGGRGRETQYF.

The chain carries TRBV6-2 or TRBV6-3 and TRBJ2-7, with D hard to call. Trimming left V 2 bases short and J 3 bases short, with 14 bases between. Germline CDR1 and CDR2: MNHEY and SVGEGT. The CDR3 length is 15 residues. The DNA of the CDR3 is TGTGCCAGCAGTTACGTCCCATACACCCACTACGAGCAGTACTTC. It encodes CASSYVPYTHYEQYF.

This clonotype appeared a few times. The chain recombines TRBV12-3 or TRBV12-4 with TRBJ2-2; D not resolved. Trimming removed 6 bases from V and 1 base from J, with 9 bases in between. The CDR3 length is 14 residues. In DNA, the CDR3 is TGTGCCAGCAGCCGCGGACGGAACACCGGGGAGCTGTTTTTT. Translating it yields CASSRGRNTGELFF.

The J gene is TRBJ2-3, the V gene TRBV9, with TRBD2 matching over 12 bases. The CDR3 consists of 21 residues. Germline lookup yields CDR1 SGDLS and CDR2 YYNGEE. The ends lost 4 bases at V and 0 bases at J; junction bases unmatched: 18. CDR3 amino acids: CASSPRSGTSGSLISTDTQYF. CDR3 DNA: TGTGCCAGCAGCCCGCGATCCGGGACTAGCGGGTCCCTAATTAGCACAGATACGCAGTATTTT.

The chain is built from TRBV29-1 and TRBJ1-1, with D perhaps TRBD1 (6 bases). The V gene's germline CDR1 is SQVTM and CDR2 ANQGSEA. This CDR3 has 17 residues. The V end was cut by 7 bases, the J end by 1 base, with 25 bases between. The CDR3 spells CSALTGQGRKKNTEAFF. The DNA of the CDR3 is TGCAGCGCCCTAACTGGGCAGGGGAGGAAAAAGAACACTGAAGCTTTCTTT.

The chain is built from TRBV11-3 and TRBJ2-4, with a possible D match to TRBD2 (6 bases). The DNA end is a closer match to TRBJ2-5, so the J assignment may be wrong. Germline CDR1 reads SGHNT; CDR2 reads YENEEA. This CDR3 is built from 16 residues. DNA of the CDR3: TGTGCCAGCAGCTTAGCGGGAGCGGTGCCAAGGGAGACCCAGTACTTC. Translation gives CASSLAGAVPRETQYF.

This clonotype was recorded a few times. This chain links TRBV27 with TRBJ2-1; D possibly corresponds to TRBD1 (6 bases). V was clipped by 3 bases and J by 3 bases, with 9 bases between them. Per germline, CDR1 MNHEY and CDR2 SMNVEV (reference sequence). The length of the CDR3 is 14 residues. DNA for the CDR3: TGTGCCAGCAGTTTCGGACAGCACTACAATGAGCAGTTCTTC. It is translated as CASSFGQHYNEQFF.

This clonotype showed up many times. The chain couples TRBV4-1 to TRBJ1-2; possible D gene TRBD1, 6 bases. The CDR3 extends over 15 amino acids. Trimming removed 2 bases at V and 4 bases at J, with 14 bases between. Germline loops: CDR1 MGHRA, CDR2 YSYEKL. In DNA, the CDR3 is TGCGCCAGCAGCCAATATAAGGGGGAAGCCTATGGCTACACCTTC. This sequence encodes CASSQYKGEAYGYTF.

The J gene is TRBJ2-7, the V gene TRBV30; D not certain. This CDR3 has 11 residues. V was pared by 0 bases and J by 6 bases, with 6 bases between. CDR1 and CDR2 from the germline V gene are GTSNPN and SVGIG (reference sequence). The CDR3 is CAWSVGGEQYF. Here the CDR3 DNA reads TGTGCCTGGAGTGTTGGTGGCGAGCAGTACTTC.

This clonotype showed up just a few times. The rearrangement joins TRBV4-3 to TRBJ1-4; 7 bases match TRBD1. V trimming: 4 bases; J trimming: 5 bases; junction bases outside the gene matches: 7. The CDR3 has 15 amino acids. CDR1 is LGHNA, CDR2 YSLEER, per germline. Here the CDR3 DNA reads TGCGCCAGCAGCCCACCGGGACAGCAAAATGAAAAACTGTTTTTT. The encoded protein is CASSPPGQQNEKLFF.

This clonotype was seen more than once but under ten times. This sequence joins TRBV7-2 and TRBJ2-1; 7 bases map to TRBD1. The V and J ends lost 5 bases and 5 bases, in that order; junction bases with no gene match: 9. CDR3 length: 15 amino acids. Germline V gene data show CDR1 as SGHTA and CDR2 as FQGNSA. CDR3 sequence: CASSNHADRNNEQFF. The CDR3 DNA sequence: TGTGCCAGCAGCAATCACGCGGACAGGAACAATGAGCAGTTCTTC.

The J gene is TRBJ2-1, the V gene TRBV4-1; the D gene is possibly TRBD1 (6 bases). The V gene lost 0 bases and the J gene lost 13 bases, with 19 bases spanning the gap. The CDR3 loop spans 15 amino acids. In germline, CDR1 is MGHRA, CDR2 YSYEKL. The CDR3 loop reads CASSQDQDRQETQFF. CDR3 sequence (DNA): TGCGCCAGCAGCCAAGATCAGGACAGACAAGAGACCCAGTTCTTC.

The chain links TRBV11-2 to TRBJ2-6; TRBD1 aligns across 8 bases. CDR1 and CDR2 from the germline V gene are SGHAT and FQNNGV. This CDR3 has 19 amino acids. Trimming at V came to 5 bases and at J to 3 bases, leaving 15 bases not matched to a gene. DNA for the CDR3: TGTGCCAGCAGCCTCCACCCAGGGGGCCAAAAATATGGGGCCAACGTCCTGACTTTC. Translated: CASSLHPGGQKYGANVLTF.

There are a few counts of this clonotype. The chain is built from TRBV7-2 and TRBJ1-5; D is possibly TRBD1 (6 bases). V was shortened by 1 base and J by 5 bases, with 12 bases between the two germline ends. Germline-derived CDR1 and CDR2 are SGHTA and FQGNSA. The CDR3 is 15 residues long. The CDR3: CASSLGRGVDQPQHF. CDR3 sequence (DNA): TGTGCCAGCAGCTTAGGCAGGGGAGTCGATCAGCCCCAGCATTTT.

This clonotype was observed a few times. This chain links TRBV12-3 or TRBV12-4 with TRBJ2-7; D assignment may be TRBD1 or TRBD2 (5 bases each). V lost 6 bases, J lost 7 bases, and 16 bases lay in between. CDR3 length: 13 amino acids. The CDR3: CASSPRRGDEQYF. The CDR3 coding sequence is TGTGCCAGCAGCCCTAGACGAGGGGATGAGCAGTACTTC.

This clonotype has just a few counts. This chain joins TRBV24-1 and TRBJ1-2; unclear D gene. Trimming removed 4 bases at V and 8 bases at J, with 16 bases between. The CDR3 has 14 amino acids. The germline CDR1 and CDR2 sequences are KGHDR and SFDVKD. CDR3 coding DNA: TGTGCCACCAGTGACTCGCCCCGTACGCACGGCTACACCTTC. Residues: CATSDSPRTHGYTF.

The chain employs TRBV7-2 and TRBJ2-7; tentative D call: TRBD2 (5 bases). CDR3 size: 15 residues. Germline V gene lookup returns CDR1 SGHTA and CDR2 FQGNSA. Trimming took 1 base from V and 3 from J, leaving 13 bases between them. The CDR3 sequence is CASSLGSTGYYEQYF. The CDR3 region has the DNA TGTGCCAGCAGCTTAGGCTCTACGGGGTACTACGAGCAGTACTTC.

The rearrangement uses TRBV5-1 and TRBJ2-5; D not certain. The CDR3 is 15 amino acids. Germline V lookup: CDR1 SGHRS, CDR2 YFSETQ. V lost 2 bases and J lost 1, with 12 bases in between. The CDR3 bases are TGCGCCAGCAGCTTCAAGGACCAACCCCAAGAGACCCAGTACTTC. This gives the protein CASSFKDQPQETQYF. The full variable domain, with the rest looked up from reference TRBV5-1 and TRBJ2-5, is KAGVTQTPRYLIKTRGQQVTLSCSPISGHRSVSWYQQTPGQGLQFLFEYFSETQRNKGNFPGRFSGRQFSNSRSEMNVSTLELGDSALYLCASSFKDQPQETQYFGPGTRLLVL.

Only a few counts were recorded for this clonotype. J is TRBJ2-7 and V is TRBV27; 8 bases are a match to TRBD2. This CDR3 region has 15 residues. CDR1 and CDR2 (germline): MNHEY, SMNVEV (reference sequence). J was trimmed by 1 base and V by 1 base; bases with no gene match: 3. CDR3 nucleotide sequence: TGTGCCAGCAGTTTATACGGGGGGGGTTCCTACGAGCAGTACTTC. Translation: CASSLYGGGSYEQYF.

The sample holds many counts of this clonotype. The chain combines TRBV7-3 with TRBJ2-3; D gene uncertain. This CDR3 region has 13 residues. The germline gives CDR1 SGHTA, CDR2 FQGTGA. With 5 bases removed from V and 0 bases from J, the gap between germline ends came to 6 bases. Written as DNA, the CDR3 is TGTGCCAGCAGCAGAGGAAGCACAGATACGCAGTATTTT. As protein: CASSRGSTDTQYF.

The J gene is TRBJ1-2, the V gene TRBV4-1; D not resolved. V was cut by 1 base and J by 0 bases, with 12 bases left in between. The length of the CDR3 is 16 residues. The germline gives CDR1 MGHRA, CDR2 YSYEKL. CDR3 DNA sequence: TGCGCCAGCAGCCAAGCGGAGGGTACCGCTAACTATGGCTACACCTTC. It specifies CASSQAEGTANYGYTF.

This chain uses TRBV20-1 with TRBJ2-1; TRBD2 aligns across 8 bases. The CDR3 is 13 amino acids. Germline V gene lookup returns CDR1 DFQATT and CDR2 SNEGSKA (reference sequence). The trim removed 6 bases at V and 6 bases at J, leaving 7 bases unmatched. CDR3 coding DNA: TGCAGTGCGCCGGGACTAGACTTCAATGAGCAGTTCTTC. The encoded protein is CSAPGLDFNEQFF.